This TCR beta chain was observed in a study of T cell repertoires in cytomegalovirus infection. Study-level background: CMV epitopes in the study were HLA-C-restricted (recently identified) and HLA-B-restricted (well studied). Overall study results and limits: In two of eight donors, the top clonotype was HLA-C-restricted CMV-specific. CMV carriers having the relevant HLA were flagged by cumulative public TCR beta family frequency.

TCRdb independently ran MiXCR on the reads; one entry per CDR3 protein. This sample has about 920,000 distinct CDR3 sequences, with around a third found just once. This clonotype was seen repeatedly, ten times or more. What it recognizes is unknown. The sequencing used cultured CD8+ T cells from PBMCs, collected from culture after CMV antigen stimulation. This clonotype was obtained from a human donor in good health (CMV status not recorded). Some clones in this sample may be carry-over from other donors' samples.

CDR3 coding DNA: TGTGCCAGCAGCTTCGATTGGGGGACTGAAGCTTTCTTT. This sequence encodes CASSFDWGTEAFF. The V and J genes are TRBV7-8 and TRBJ1-1, with a weak D call TRBD1 (5 bases). V lost 3 bases to trimming and J lost 5 bases, with 10 bases between them. CDR1 is SGHVS, CDR2 FQNEAQ, per germline. This CDR3 has 13 residues.